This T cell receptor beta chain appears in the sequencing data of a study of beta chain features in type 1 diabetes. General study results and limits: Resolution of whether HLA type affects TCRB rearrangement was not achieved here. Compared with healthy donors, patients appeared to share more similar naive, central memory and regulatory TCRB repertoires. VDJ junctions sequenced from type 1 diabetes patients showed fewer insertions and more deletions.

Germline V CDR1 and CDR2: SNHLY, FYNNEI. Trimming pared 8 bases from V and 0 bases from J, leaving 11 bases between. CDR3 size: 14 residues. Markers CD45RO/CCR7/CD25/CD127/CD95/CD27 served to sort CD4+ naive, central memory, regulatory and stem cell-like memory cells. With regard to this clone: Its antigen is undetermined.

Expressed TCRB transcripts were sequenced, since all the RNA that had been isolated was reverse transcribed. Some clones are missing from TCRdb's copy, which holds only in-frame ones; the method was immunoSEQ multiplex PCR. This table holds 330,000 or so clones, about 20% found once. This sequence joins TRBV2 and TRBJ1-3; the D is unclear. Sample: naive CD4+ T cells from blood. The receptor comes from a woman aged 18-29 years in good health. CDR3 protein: CASLRESSGNTIYF. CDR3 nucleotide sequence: TGTGCCAGCCTAAGGGAGAGCTCTGGAAACACCATATATTTT.